A selection of T cell receptor beta chains follows, all from one sample in a study of CD4 T cell repertoires in COVID-19. Libraries were prepared by immunoSEQ multiplex PCR; TCRdb keeps only in-frame clonotypes and omits some of them. Here the sample spans about 24,000 clones, about 93% being singletons. Specimen: circulating follicular helper CD4+ T cells (cTfh) from blood, collected before the COVID-19 pandemic. These receptors were obtained from a human donor who had COVID-19. The CDR3 runs from the conserved cysteine through the conserved F or W. Each record gives: D gene, J gene, clone size, V gene, CDR3 DNA, CDR3 protein. D genes are given only for firm matches. Size is omitted from some rows. Given values are once, few, many or a class for expanded clones.

TRBD2,TRBJ2-1,.,TRBV4-2,TGTGCCAGCAGCCAAGATCTCTCTAGCGGGGGGCTCAGCTCCTACAATGAGCAGTTCTTC,CASSQDLSSGGLSSYNEQFF
.,TRBJ2-3,once,TRBV4-2,TGTGCCAGCAGCCAAGAATCAAATACGCAGTATTTT,CASSQESNTQYF
.,TRBJ2-2,.,TRBV18,TGTGCCAGCTCACCACTCGCGGCAGTGAACACCGGGGAGCTGTTTTTT,CASSPLAAVNTGELFF
TRBD1,TRBJ2-1,once,TRBV5-1,TGCGCCAGCAGCCTAACGGGACAGAACAATGAGCAGTTCTTC,CASSLTGQNNEQFF
.,TRBJ2-7,.,TRBV27,TGTGCCGAAAAGAAACAGACAGACGGATTACGGAGAGCATGCGAGCAGTACTTC,CAEKKQTDGLRRACEQYF
.,TRBJ2-2,once,TRBV6-1,TGTGCCAGCACTTGGTCGGGGGGCAACACCGGGGAGCTGTTTTTT,CASTWSGGNTGELFF
TRBD2,TRBJ2-5,.,TRBV5-1,TGCGCCAGCAGTTTAGCGACTAGCGGTCGTCAAGAGACCCAGTACTTC,CASSLATSGRQETQYF
TRBD1,TRBJ2-6,.,TRBV7-9,TGTGCCAGCAGCTCCCGGACAGGGTTGTTCTCTGGGGCCAACGTCCTGACTTTC,CASSSRTGLFSGANVLTF
TRBD2,TRBJ2-5,.,TRBV9,TGTGCCAGCAGCGTAGGGTTGGGGGCTAGCGGGGGCCAAGAGACCCAGTACTTC,CASSVGLGASGGQETQYF
.,TRBJ1-3,.,TRBV19,TGTGCCAGTAGTACACAGGGACGCTCTGGAAACACCATATATTTT,CASSTQGRSGNTIYF
.,TRBJ2-2,.,TRBV28,TGTGCCAGCAGTCGGACAGAAAAAAACACCGGGGAGCTGTTTTTT,CASSRTEKNTGELFF
TRBD1,TRBJ2-7,.,TRBV13,TGTGCCAGCAGATTGACCGGGACAGCATCCTACGAGCAGTACTTC,CASRLTGTASYEQYF
.,TRBJ2-3,.,TRBV5-4,TGTGCCAGCAGCGCCCGGGGGGCACGGTCCACAGATACGCAGTATTTT,CASSARGARSTDTQYF
.,TRBJ2-7,.,TRBV5-6,TGTGCCAGCAGCCTTACGGGACTGTACTACGAGCAGTACTTC,CASSLTGLYYEQYF
TRBD1,TRBJ1-1,.,TRBV19,TGTGCCAGTAGTACCCGACAGGGGGCAAGGGAAACTGAAGCTTTCTTT,CASSTRQGARETEAFF
.,TRBJ1-1,.,TRBV11-3,TGTGCCAGCGGCCCCGGACACCCGAACACTGAAGCTTTCTTT,CASGPGHPNTEAFF
TRBD1,TRBJ2-7,.,TRBV19,TGTGCCAGTAGTCCCCGGGACAGGGCGAGCGAGCAGTACTTC,CASSPRDRASEQYF
.,TRBJ1-2,.,TRBV6-5,TGTGCCAGCAGTACAACAGGGTTGAACGGCTATGGCTACACCTTC,CASSTTGLNGYGYTF
.,TRBJ2-5,.,TRBV5-1,TGCGCCAGCAGCCCATCGCCCGGTGAGACCCAGTACTTC,CASSPSPGETQYF
TRBD2,TRBJ2-5,.,TRBV5-1,TGCGCCAGCAGGGAGTTCACTAGCGTGGAGACCCAGTACTTC,CASREFTSVETQYF
.,TRBJ2-5,once,TRBV7-6,TGTGCCAGCAGCGCCGGCGGGATTCTTATCGAGACCCAGTACTTC,CASSAGGILIETQYF
TRBD1,TRBJ1-1,.,TRBV2,TGTGCCAGCAGGGGGACAGAAATGAACACTGAAGCTTTCTTT,CASRGTEMNTEAFF
.,TRBJ2-5,.,TRBV6-1,TGTGCCAGCAGCTCGACTAGGGAGACCCAGTACTTC,CASSSTRETQYF
TRBD2,TRBJ2-7,.,TRBV6-1,TGTGCCAGCAGTGCGGGACTAGCGGAAGACTACGAGCAGTACTTC,CASSAGLAEDYEQYF
TRBD1,TRBJ2-4,.,TRBV5-1,TGCGCCAGCAGCTTACCCTCGGGACAGGGCGGGGACATTCAGTACTTC,CASSLPSGQGGDIQYF
.,TRBJ1-2,.,TRBV7-3,TGTGCCAGCAGCTTACTTGGGGGGGCAGGGAGTGGCTACACCTTC,CASSLLGGAGSGYTF
TRBD2,TRBJ2-7,.,TRBV11-2,TGTGCCAGCAGCTCCTCGACTAGCGGGGCCCCCTTCTTC,CASSSSTSGAPFF
.,TRBJ2-5,.,TRBV15,TGTGCCACCAGCCCTCATTTTCCTAGCCGGCAAGAGACCCAGTACTTC,CATSPHFPSRQETQYF
TRBD2,TRBJ2-1,.,TRBV10-1,TGCGCCAGCAGTGACGGGACTAGCAAGGGAGGGGAGCAGTTCTTC,CASSDGTSKGGEQFF
TRBD2,TRBJ2-1,.,TRBV7-6,TGTGCCAGCAGCTTTCGACTAGCGGGGGGGCATAATGAGCAGTTCTTC,CASSFRLAGGHNEQFF
.,TRBJ2-7,.,TRBV5-1,TGCGCCAGCAGCTACGCCGGGGACACCTACGAGCAGTACTTC,CASSYAGDTYEQYF
TRBD1,TRBJ2-4,.,TRBV11-2,TGTGCCAGCAGCTACGGGACAGATCTTCTAGCCAAAAACATTCAGTACTTC,CASSYGTDLLAKNIQYF
TRBD2,TRBJ2-4,few,TRBV11-3,TGTGCCAGCAGCTTAGACGGGAGGGCTGGAAACATTCAGTACTTC,CASSLDGRAGNIQYF
.,TRBJ2-1,.,TRBV4-2,TGTGCCAGCAGCCAAGATAGACAAGGTATCGAGCAGTTCTTC,CASSQDRQGIEQFF
TRBD1,TRBJ1-6,.,TRBV29-1,TGCAGCGTGAAAGGGACAGATAATTCACCCCTCCACTTT,CSVKGTDNSPLHF
.,TRBJ1-1,.,TRBV7-9,TGTGCCAGCAGCATTGGGACGGGAGAATTGAACACTGAAGCTTTCTTT,CASSIGTGELNTEAFF
TRBD1,TRBJ2-7,.,TRBV30,TGTGCCTGGACCTCAGGTCTGGGACAGTGTCTCTTC,CAWTSGLGQCLF
TRBD1,TRBJ1-3,.,TRBV6-6,TGTGCCAGCACCGACAGGGGGACTGGAAACACCATATATTTT,CASTDRGTGNTIYF
TRBD1,TRBJ1-2,.,TRBV6-1,TGTGCCAGCAGTGGATTGACAGGGCCTAGGACCTATGGCTACACCTTC,CASSGLTGPRTYGYTF
.,TRBJ2-2,.,TRBV7-9,TGTGCCAGCAGCTGGGGAGGGGGGACGAACACCGGGGAGCTGTTTTTT,CASSWGGGTNTGELFF
.,TRBJ1-3,.,TRBV7-8,TGTGCCAGCAGCTTAAGTGGTAGCTCTGGAAACACCATATATTTT,CASSLSGSSGNTIYF
TRBD2,TRBJ2-2,.,TRBV7-9,TGTGCCAGCAGCTTAGGACTAGCGAGAGACACCGGGGAGCTGTTTTTT,CASSLGLARDTGELFF
TRBD1,TRBJ1-4,.,TRBV7-9,TGTGCCAGCAGCTATGGGACAGGGTCTGAAAAACTGTTTTTT,CASSYGTGSEKLFF
TRBD1,TRBJ2-3,.,TRBV11-2,TGTGCCAGCAGCTTCGGACAGGTGGGGCTCGCGGATACGCAGTATTTT,CASSFGQVGLADTQYF
.,TRBJ1-2,once,TRBV5-1,TGCGCCAGCAGCTTCACAGGGAACGGGGGCTACACCTTC,CASSFTGNGGYTF
.,TRBJ1-4,.,TRBV7-3,TGTGCCAGCAGCCCAGGGCTGGGGAAAAATGAAAAACTGTTTTTT,CASSPGLGKNEKLFF
TRBD1,TRBJ2-7,.,TRBV5-8,TGTGCCAGCAGCGCAACAGGGGTCGGGATCTACGAGCAGTACTTC,CASSATGVGIYEQYF
TRBD1,TRBJ1-2,.,TRBV19,TGTGCCAGTAGTGACGGACAGGGCGATGGCTACACCTTC,CASSDGQGDGYTF
.,TRBJ2-7,.,TRBV14,TGTGCCAGCAGCCAAGTGTCCAGGGGCCCCTACGAGCAGTACTTC,CASSQVSRGPYEQYF